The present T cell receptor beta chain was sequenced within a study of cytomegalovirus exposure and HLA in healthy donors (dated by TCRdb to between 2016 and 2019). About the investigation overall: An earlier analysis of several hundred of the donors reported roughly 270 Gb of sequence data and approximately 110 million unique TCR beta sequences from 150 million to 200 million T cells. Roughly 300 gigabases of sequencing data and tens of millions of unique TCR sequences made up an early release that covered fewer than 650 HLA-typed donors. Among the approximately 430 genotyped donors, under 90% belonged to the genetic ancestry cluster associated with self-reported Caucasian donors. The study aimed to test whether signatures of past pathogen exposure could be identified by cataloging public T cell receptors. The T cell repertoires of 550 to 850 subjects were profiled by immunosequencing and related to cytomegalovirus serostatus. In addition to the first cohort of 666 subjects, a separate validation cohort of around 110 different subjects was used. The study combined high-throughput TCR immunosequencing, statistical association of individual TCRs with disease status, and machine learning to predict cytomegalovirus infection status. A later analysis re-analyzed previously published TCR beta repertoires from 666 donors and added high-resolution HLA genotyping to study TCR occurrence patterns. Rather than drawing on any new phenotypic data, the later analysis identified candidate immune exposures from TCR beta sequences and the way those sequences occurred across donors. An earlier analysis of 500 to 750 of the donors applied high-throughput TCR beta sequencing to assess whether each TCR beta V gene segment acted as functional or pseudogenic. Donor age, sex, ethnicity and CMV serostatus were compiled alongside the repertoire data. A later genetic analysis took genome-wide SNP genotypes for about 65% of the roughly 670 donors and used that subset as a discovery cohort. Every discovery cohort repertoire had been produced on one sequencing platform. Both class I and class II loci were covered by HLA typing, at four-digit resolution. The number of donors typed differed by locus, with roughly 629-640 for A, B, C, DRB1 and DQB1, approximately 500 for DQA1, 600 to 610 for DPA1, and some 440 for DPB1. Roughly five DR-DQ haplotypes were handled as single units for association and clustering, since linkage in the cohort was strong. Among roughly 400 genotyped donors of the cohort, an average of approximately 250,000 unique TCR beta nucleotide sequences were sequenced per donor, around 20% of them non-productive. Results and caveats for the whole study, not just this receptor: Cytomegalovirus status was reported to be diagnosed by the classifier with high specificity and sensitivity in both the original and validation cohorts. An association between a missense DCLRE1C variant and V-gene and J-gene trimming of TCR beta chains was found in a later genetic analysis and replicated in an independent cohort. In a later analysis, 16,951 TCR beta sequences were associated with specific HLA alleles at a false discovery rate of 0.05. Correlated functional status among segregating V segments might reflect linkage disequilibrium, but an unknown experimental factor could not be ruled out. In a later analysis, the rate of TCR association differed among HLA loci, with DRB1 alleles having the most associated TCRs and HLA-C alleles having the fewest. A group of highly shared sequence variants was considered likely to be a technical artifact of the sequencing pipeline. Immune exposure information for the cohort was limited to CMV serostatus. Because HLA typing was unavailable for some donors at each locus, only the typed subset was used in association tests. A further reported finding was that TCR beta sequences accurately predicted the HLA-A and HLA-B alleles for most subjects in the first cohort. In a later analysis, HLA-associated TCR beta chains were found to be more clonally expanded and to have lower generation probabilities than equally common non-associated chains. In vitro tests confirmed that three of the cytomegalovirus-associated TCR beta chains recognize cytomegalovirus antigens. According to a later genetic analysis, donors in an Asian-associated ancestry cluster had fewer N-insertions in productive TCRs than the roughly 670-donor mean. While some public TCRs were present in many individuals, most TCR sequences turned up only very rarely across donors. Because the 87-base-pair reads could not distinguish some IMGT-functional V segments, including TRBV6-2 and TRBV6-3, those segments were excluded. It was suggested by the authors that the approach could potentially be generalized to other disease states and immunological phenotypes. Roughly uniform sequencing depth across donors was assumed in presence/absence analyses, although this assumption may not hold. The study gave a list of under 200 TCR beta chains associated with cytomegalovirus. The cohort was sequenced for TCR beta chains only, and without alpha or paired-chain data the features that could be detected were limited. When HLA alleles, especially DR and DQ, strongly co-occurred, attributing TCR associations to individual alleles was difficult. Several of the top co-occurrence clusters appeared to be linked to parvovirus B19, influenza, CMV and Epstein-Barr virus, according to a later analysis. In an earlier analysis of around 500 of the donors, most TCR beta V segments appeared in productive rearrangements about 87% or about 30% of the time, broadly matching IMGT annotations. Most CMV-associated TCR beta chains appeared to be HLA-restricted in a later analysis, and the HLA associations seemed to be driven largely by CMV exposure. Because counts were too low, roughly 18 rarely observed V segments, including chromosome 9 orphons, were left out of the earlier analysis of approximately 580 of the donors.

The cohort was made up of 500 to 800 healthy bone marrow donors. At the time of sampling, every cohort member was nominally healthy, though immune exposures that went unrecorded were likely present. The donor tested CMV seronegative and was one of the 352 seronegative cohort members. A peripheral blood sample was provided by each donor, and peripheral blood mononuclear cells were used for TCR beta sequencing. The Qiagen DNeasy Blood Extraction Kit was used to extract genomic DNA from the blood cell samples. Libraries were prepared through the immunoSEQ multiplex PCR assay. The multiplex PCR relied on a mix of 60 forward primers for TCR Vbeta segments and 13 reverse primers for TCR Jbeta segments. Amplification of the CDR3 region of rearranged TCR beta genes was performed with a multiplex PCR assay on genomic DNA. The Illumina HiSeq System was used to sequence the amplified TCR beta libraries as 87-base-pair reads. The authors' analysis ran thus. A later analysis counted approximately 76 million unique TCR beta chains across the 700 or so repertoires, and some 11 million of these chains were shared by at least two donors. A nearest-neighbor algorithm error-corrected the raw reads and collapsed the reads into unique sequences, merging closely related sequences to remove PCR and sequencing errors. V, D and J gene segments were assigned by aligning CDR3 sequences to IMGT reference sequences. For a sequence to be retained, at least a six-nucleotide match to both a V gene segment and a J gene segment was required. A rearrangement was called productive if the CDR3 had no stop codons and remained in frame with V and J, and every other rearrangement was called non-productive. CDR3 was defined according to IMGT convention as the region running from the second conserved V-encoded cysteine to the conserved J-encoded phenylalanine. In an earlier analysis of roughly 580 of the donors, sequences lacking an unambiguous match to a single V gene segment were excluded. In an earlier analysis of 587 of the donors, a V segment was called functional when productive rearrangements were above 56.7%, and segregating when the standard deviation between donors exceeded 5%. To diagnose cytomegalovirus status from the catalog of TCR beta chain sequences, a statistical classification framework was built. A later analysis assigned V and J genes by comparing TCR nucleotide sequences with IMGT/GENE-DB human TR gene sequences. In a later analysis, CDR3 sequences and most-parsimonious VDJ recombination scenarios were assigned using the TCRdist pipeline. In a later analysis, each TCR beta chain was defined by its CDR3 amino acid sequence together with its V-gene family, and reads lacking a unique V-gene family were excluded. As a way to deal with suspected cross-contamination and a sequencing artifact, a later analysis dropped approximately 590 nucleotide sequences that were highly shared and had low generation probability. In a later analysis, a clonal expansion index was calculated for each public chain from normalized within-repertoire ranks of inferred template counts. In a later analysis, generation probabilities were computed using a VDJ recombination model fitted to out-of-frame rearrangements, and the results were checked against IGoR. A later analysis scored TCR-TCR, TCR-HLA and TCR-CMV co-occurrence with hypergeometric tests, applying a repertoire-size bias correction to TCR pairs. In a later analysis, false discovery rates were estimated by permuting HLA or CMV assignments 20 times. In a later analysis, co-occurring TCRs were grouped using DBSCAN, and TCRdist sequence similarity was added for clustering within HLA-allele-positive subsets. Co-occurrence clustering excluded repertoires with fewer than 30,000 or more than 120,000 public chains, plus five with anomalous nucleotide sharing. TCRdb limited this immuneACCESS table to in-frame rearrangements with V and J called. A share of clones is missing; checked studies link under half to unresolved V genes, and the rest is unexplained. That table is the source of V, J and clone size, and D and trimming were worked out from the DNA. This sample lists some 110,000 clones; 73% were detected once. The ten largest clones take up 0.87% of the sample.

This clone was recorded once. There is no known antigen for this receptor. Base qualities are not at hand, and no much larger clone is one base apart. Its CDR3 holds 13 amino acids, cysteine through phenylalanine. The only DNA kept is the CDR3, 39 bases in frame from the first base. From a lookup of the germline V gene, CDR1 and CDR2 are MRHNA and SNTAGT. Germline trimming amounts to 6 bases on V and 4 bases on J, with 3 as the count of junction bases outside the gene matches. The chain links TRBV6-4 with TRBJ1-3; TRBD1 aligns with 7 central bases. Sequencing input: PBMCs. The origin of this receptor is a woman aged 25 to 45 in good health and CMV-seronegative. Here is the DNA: TGTGCCAGCAGCACAGGGGACGGAAACACCATATATTTT. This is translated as CASSTGDGNTIYF.